Sequencing of this TCR beta chain was carried out in a study of cytotoxic CD8 clonotypes in ibrutinib-treated CLL. Findings and caveats of the study: Pretreatment clonality was elevated relative to age-matched healthy donors and paralleled circulating CD8+ T-cell counts.

The data were produced by immunoSEQ multiplex PCR, yet TCRdb's version contains in-frame clones alone and is incomplete. The sample shows around 70,000 clones, 70% to 90% of them seen only once. CDR3 length: 14 residues. V was cut by 2 bases and J by 2 bases, with 7 bases left in between. Germline V gene lookup returns CDR1 MNHEY and CDR2 SVGAGI. Points on this clone: As yet, its antigen is unknown.

The V and J genes are TRBV6-5 and TRBJ1-5; D remains unclear. The sample in question was PBMCs, obtained after 24 months of ibrutinib treatment. The receptor comes from a human donor with chronic lymphocytic leukemia. CDR3 protein: CASSYGQGNQPQHF. CDR3 nucleotides: TGTGCCAGCAGTTACGGGCAGGGCAATCAGCCCCAGCATTTT.